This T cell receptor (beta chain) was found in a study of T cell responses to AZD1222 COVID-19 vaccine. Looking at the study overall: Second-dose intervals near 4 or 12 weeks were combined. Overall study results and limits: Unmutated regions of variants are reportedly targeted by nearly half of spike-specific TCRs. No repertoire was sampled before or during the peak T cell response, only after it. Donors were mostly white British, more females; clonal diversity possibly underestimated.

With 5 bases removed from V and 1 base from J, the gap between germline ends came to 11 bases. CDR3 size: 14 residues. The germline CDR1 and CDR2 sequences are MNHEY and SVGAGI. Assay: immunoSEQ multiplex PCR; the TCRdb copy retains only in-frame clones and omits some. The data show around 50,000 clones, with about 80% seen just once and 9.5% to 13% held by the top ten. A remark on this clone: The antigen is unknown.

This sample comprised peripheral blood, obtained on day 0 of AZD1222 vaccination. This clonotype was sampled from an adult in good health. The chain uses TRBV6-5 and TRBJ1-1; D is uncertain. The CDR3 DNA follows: TGTGCCAGCAGTCGGGGTCAACAGAACACTGAAGCTTTCTTT. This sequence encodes CASSRGQQNTEAFF.